The T cell receptor beta chain under discussion was sequenced for a study of T cell repertoires in ileal Crohn's disease (dated by TCRdb to the late 2010s). In the study overall: Median disease duration was approximately 8.3 years, and about 40% of patients were identified as active smokers at the time of surgery. All patients had surgery for a complication: stricturing disease in roughly 61% and penetrating disease in about 40%. Five hundred nanograms of biopsy DNA per sample were submitted for commercial TCRB immunosequencing. TCR repertoire analysis was done in 50 or so Crohn's disease patients from a prospective multicentre cohort. A total of approximately 170 mucosal samples from some 60 patients were sequenced, collected from several sites on the surgical specimen as well as at postoperative endoscopy. M0 samples consisted of biopsies taken from the inflamed part of the ileum in the surgical resection specimen. The study was conducted in parallel with a multicentre cohort that was designed to identify predictors of early endoscopic recurrence following ileocolonic resection. Endoscopic postoperative recurrence was defined by a Rutgeerts score above i0. Roughly half of the patients were given postoperative therapy, with 15 to 20 on anti-TNF agents and about 11 on thiopurines.

The research as a whole found: Mucosal CD4 and CD8 T cells were sorted and sequenced only in a subgroup of patients, the size of which was not stated. Compared with non-smokers, patients who were active smokers at surgery showed a significantly higher proportion of clonal expansions (roughly 26% vs 20%, p=0.02). Higher percentages of high-frequency clones at the time of surgery were linked to endoscopic recurrence, and every patient with clonality above 26.8% (18/57) had recurrence. More high-frequency clones were carried by sorted CD8 T cells than by CD4 T cells, suggesting that mucosal expansions were mainly CD8.

A word on this clone: Its cognate antigen has yet to be identified. Nothing much larger sits one base from this clone, and base qualities are not available.

There are 11 amino acids in the CDR3, from cysteine to valine inclusive. The entry retains the CDR3 DNA only, 33 bases that are in frame from base 1. At the junction V is shortened by 3 bases and J by 4 bases, with 7 bases in between. CDR1 and CDR2 are drawn from the germline V gene (reference sequence): DFQATT, SNEGSKA. The time point tag for this specimen amounts to: inflamed ileum from the surgical specimen. Adults with ileal or ileocolonic Crohn's disease and an indication for ileocolonic resection were eligible for inclusion. Before DNA extraction, whole ileal mucosal biopsies were kept frozen at -80 degrees C. Genomic DNA was extracted from frozen whole biopsies using a TRizol-based method and was quantified with a NanoDrop 2000 spectrophotometer. Library preparation used the immunoSEQ multiplex PCR assay. A two-step, amplification bias-controlled multiplex PCR was used by Adaptive Biotechnology to amplify CDR3 regions from genomic DNA. Primers for every V and J gene segment were used in the first PCR, and barcodes and Illumina adapters were added in the second PCR. An Illumina instrument was used to sequence the CDR3 libraries. The paper's data handling went like this. The analysis used both the pipelines supplied by the vendor and custom analysis of the raw data in R/Bioconductor with R version 3.3.0. Clonality, ranging from 0 to 1, was calculated as the inverse of the normalised Shannon entropy of all productive clones. High-frequency clones were defined as the share of the repertoire taken up by the top 100 clones, keeping only clones that passed a 95% confidence test. Overlap between samples was measured with the Morisita-Horn index, while repertoire diversity was measured with the Simpson index. The clones in this table, taken by TCRdb from immuneACCESS, are in-frame only. Not every clone is retained; where verified, under half of the shortfall comes from an unresolved V gene, and the cause of the rest is unknown. Clone size and V and J calls were adopted from that table, with D and trimming inferred from the DNA. The sample yields about 660 clones; approximately 98% were counted once. Clones ranked in the top ten supply roughly 2% of the sample.

The sample was ileal tissue. The chain joins TRBV20-1 to TRBJ2-7; perhaps TRBD1 is the D gene, with 5 bases matching. The clonotype was recovered from an adult with Crohn's disease. Read as DNA, the sequence is TGCAGTGCTAGCCAGGGTTACGAGCAGTACGTC. Its coded protein is CSASQGYEQYV.